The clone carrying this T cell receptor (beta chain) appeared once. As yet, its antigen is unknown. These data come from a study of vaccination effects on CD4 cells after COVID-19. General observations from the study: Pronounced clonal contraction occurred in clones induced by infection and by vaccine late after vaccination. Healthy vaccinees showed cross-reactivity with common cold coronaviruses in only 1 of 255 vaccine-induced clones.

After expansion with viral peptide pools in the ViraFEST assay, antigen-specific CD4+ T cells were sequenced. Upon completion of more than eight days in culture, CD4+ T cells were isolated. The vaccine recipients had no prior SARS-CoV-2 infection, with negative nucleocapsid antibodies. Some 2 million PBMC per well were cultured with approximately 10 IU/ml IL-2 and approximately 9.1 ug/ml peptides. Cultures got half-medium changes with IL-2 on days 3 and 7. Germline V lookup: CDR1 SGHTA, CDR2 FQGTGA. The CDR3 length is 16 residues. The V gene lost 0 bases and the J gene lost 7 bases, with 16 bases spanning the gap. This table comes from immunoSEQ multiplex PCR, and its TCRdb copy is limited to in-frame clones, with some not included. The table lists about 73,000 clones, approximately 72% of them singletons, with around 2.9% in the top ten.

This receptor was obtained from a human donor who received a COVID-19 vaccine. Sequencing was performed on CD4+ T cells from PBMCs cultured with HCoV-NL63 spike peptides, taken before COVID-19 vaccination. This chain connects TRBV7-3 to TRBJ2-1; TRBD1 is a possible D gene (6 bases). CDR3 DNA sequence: TGTGCCAGCAGCTTAACCGGGGCAGGGGTTGGGAATGAGCAGTTCTTC. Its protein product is CASSLTGAGVGNEQFF. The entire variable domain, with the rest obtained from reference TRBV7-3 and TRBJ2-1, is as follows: GAGVSQTPSNKVTEKGKYVELRCDPISGHTALYWYRQSLGQGPEFLIYFQGTGAADDSGLPNDRFFAVRPEGSVSTLKIQRTERGDSAVYLCASSLTGAGVGNEQFFGPGTRLTVL.